A single T cell receptor (beta chain) is shown here with its context. Sequencing was performed with immunoSEQ multiplex PCR; in TCRdb, only in-frame clones are kept and a portion is missing. The sample shows some 550,000 clones, around 97% of them seen only once. The data were obtained in a study of shared clonotypes between healthy human individuals. Overall study: The study used three CD4 naive, three CD4 memory, two CD8 naive and one CD8 memory plate per donor.

The germline V gene has CDR1 SGHVS and CDR2 FNYEAQ. CDR3 length equals 18 residues. V lost 1 base to trimming and J lost 6 bases; unmatched junction nucleotides: 10. The TCR sequence derives from a woman aged 25 to 39 in good health. V usage is TRBV7-6 and J usage is TRBJ2-1, with 12 bases identical to TRBD2. The source material was naive CD4+ T cells sorted from blood. Subset reported: CD45RA+ positively selected. The CDR3, as DNA: TGTGCCAGCAGCTTAGGGTCGGCTAGCGGGAGGGCTGGCAATGAGCAGTTCTTC. The encoded protein is CASSLGSASGRAGNEQFF. The full variable domain, rest sourced from reference TRBV7-6 and TRBJ2-1, is GAGVSQSPRYKVTKRGQDVALRCDPISGHVSLYWYRQALGQGPEFLTYFNYEAQQDKSGLPNDRFSAERPEGSISTLTIQRTEQRDSAMYRCASSLGSASGRAGNEQFFGPGTRLTVL.